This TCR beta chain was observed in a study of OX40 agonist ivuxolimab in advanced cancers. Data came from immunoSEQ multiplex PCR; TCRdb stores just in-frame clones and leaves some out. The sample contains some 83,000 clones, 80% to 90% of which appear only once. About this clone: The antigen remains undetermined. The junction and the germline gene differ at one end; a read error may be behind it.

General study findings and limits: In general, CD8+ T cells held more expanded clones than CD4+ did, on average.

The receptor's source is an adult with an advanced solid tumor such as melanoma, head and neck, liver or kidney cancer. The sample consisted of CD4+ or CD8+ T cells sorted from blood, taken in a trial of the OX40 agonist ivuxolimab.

The CDR3 nucleotides read TGTGCCAGCAGCTTAGTTGCAAACAGACCTTTATTT. The encoded protein is CASSLVANRPLF. The V gene is TRBV7-8, the J gene TRBJ1-1; D is ambiguous. This CDR3 contains 12 residues. Germline V gives CDR1 SGHVS, CDR2 FQNEAQ. Full variable domain (rest looked up from reference TRBV7-8 and TRBJ1-1): GAGVSQSPRYKVAKRGQDVALRCDPISGHVSLFWYQQALGQGPEFLTYFQNEAQLDKSGLPSDRFFAERPEGSVSTLKIQRTQQEDSAVYLCASSLVANRPLFGQGTRLTVV.